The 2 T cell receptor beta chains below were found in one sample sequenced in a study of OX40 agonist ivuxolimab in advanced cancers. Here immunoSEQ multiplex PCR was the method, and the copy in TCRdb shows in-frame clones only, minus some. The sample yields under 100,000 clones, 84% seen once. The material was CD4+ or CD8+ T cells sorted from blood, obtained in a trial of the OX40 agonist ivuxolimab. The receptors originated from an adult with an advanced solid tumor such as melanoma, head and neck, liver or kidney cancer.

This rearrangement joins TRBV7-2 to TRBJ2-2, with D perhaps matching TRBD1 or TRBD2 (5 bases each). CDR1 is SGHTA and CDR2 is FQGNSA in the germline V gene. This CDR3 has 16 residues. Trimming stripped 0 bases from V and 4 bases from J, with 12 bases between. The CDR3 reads CASSLAPGLGTGELFF. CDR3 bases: TGTGCCAGCAGCTTAGCGCCGGGGCTAGGCACCGGGGAGCTGTTTTTT.

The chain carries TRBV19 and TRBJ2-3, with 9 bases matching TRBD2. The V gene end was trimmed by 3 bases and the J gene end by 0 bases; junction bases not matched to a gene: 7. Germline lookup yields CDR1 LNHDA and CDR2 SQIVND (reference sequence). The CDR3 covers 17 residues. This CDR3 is CASSMRGLALSTDTQYF. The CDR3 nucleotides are TGTGCCAGTAGTATGAGGGGACTAGCTCTAAGCACAGATACGCAGTATTTT.